The 5 T cell receptor beta chains listed next were all sequenced from one sample in a study of OX40 agonist ivuxolimab in advanced cancers. Some clones are missing from TCRdb's copy, which holds only in-frame ones; the method was immunoSEQ multiplex PCR. The table lists 100,000 to 110,000 clones, approximately 91% of them singletons. The sample consisted of CD4+ or CD8+ T cells sorted from blood, taken in a trial of the OX40 agonist ivuxolimab. These receptors were obtained from an adult with an advanced solid tumor such as melanoma, head and neck, liver or kidney cancer.

V gene TRBV6-1 combines with J gene TRBJ2-6; D unresolved. V was trimmed by 5 bases and J by 4 bases, leaving 12 bases between them. The CDR3 loop spans 15 amino acids. Germline V gene sequence: CDR1 MNHNS, CDR2 SASEGT. The DNA of the CDR3 is TGTGCCAGCAGTTTTAGCCCGTCGGGGGCCAACGTCCTGACTTTC. It codes for CASSFSPSGANVLTF.

The chain carries TRBV5-4 and TRBJ2-7; possible D gene TRBD2, 6 bases. The CDR3 totals 13 residues. Germline V CDR1 and CDR2: SGHNT, YYREEE (reference sequence). With 3 bases removed from V and 9 bases from J, the gap between germline ends came to 16 bases. For the CDR3, the DNA is TGTGCCAGCAGCTGGGACTCGGGTGGAGTGCAGTACTTC. It translates to CASSWDSGGVQYF.

The chain recombines TRBV5-1 with TRBJ2-1; the match to TRBD1 covers 9 bases. Unmatched junction bases numbered 4, after V lost 2 bases and J lost 4 bases. Germline-derived CDR1 and CDR2 are SGHRS and YFSETQ. The CDR3 contains 15 residues. CDR3 protein: CASSFRDRVYNEQFF. The CDR3 DNA reads TGCGCCAGCAGCTTCCGGGACAGGGTATACAATGAGCAGTTCTTC.

This clone has a single count. The chain is built from TRBV6-6 and TRBJ2-5, with D perhaps TRBD1 (6 bases). V was cut by 5 bases and J by 1 base, with 8 bases left in between. CDR3 size: 13 residues. From germline, CDR1 is MNHNY and CDR2 SVGAGI (reference sequence). CDR3 sequence (DNA): TGTGCCAGCAGTGGGACACTCCAAGAGACCCAGTACTTC. Translated: CASSGTLQETQYF.

The chain employs TRBV5-6 and TRBJ2-3; D perhaps matches TRBD1 (6 bases). The CDR3 contains 14 residues. Trimming removed 2 bases from V and 6 bases from J, with 13 bases in between. Germline V lookup: CDR1 SGHDT, CDR2 YYEEEE. The CDR3 protein is CASSFVGAFDTQYF. The CDR3 DNA sequence: TGTGCCAGCAGCTTCGTGGGGGCCTTTGATACGCAGTATTTT.